The 24 T cell receptor beta chains below were found in one sample sequenced in a study of blood T cell repertoires in COVID-19. The data were produced by immunoSEQ multiplex PCR, yet TCRdb's version contains in-frame clones alone and is incomplete. The sample contains under 150,000 clones, 84% of which appear only once. The sequenced material came from PBMCs or T cells enriched from blood (not recorded which). The receptors derive from a man between 35 and 55 years old with acute COVID-19.

The rearrangement links TRBV27 to TRBJ2-2, with 9 bases fitting TRBD2. CDR1 is MNHEY and CDR2 is SMNVEV in the germline V gene (reference sequence). This CDR3 is 17 amino acids long. The trim removed 4 bases at V and 5 bases at J, leaving 11 bases unmatched. In DNA form, the CDR3 reads TGTGCCAGCAGTTCCTTCCCGAGCAGCGGGGGGACCGGGGAGCTGTTTTTT. Its protein product is CASSSFPSSGGTGELFF.

The genes are TRBV5-5 and TRBJ2-1; perhaps TRBD2 as D (6 bases). Germline V gives CDR1 SGHKS, CDR2 YYEKEE (reference sequence). This CDR3 is built from 20 residues. V was trimmed by 1 base and J by 0 bases, leaving 23 bases between them. This CDR3 reads CASSLTRQPTRGSSYNEQFF. The CDR3 DNA sequence: TGTGCCAGCAGCTTGACTCGACAGCCAACTCGGGGGAGCTCCTACAATGAGCAGTTCTTC.

The CDR3 sequence is CASSAHPGQPEAFF. In nucleotides, the CDR3 is TGTGCCAGCAGCGCACATCCGGGACAGCCTGAAGCTTTCTTT. The chain links TRBV5-4 to TRBJ1-1; 7 positions agree with TRBD1. The trim removed 4 bases at V and 6 bases at J, leaving 9 bases unmatched. Germline values: CDR1 SGHNT, CDR2 YYREEE (reference sequence). This CDR3 region has 14 residues.

The rearrangement links TRBV6-5 to TRBJ1-1, with D uncertain. The germline V gene encodes CDR1 MNHEY and CDR2 SVGAGI. Trimming left V 5 bases short and J 0 bases short, with 13 bases between. This CDR3 is built from 15 residues. CDR3 in DNA: TGTGCCAGCAGTATATCAGGATGGTTGAACACTGAAGCTTTCTTT. It specifies CASSISGWLNTEAFF.

This chain connects TRBV28 to TRBJ2-7, with 9 positions matching TRBD1. The germline CDR1 and CDR2 sequences are MDHEN and SYDVKM. This CDR3 comprises 15 residues. The trim removed 7 bases at V and 6 bases at J, leaving 13 bases unmatched. The CDR3 DNA sequence: TGTGCCAGCACCGAGACGAGGACAGGGGTGGCCGAGCAGTACTTC. It codes for CASTETRTGVAEQYF.

This sequence joins TRBV28 and TRBJ2-2, with 9 bases matching TRBD1. Germline V lookup: CDR1 MDHEN, CDR2 SYDVKM. After removal of 6 bases from V and 5 bases from J, the junction contained 7 bases not matched to a gene. This CDR3 comprises 15 residues. The CDR3 DNA follows: TGTGCCAGCAGACCGGGACAGGGTAAAACCGGGGAGCTGTTTTTT. Protein: CASRPGQGKTGELFF.

This chain uses TRBV5-1 with TRBJ2-1; possibly TRBD1 for D (6 bases). CDR3 size: 15 residues. Germline V lookup: CDR1 SGHRS, CDR2 YFSETQ. The germline V and J ends were trimmed by 0 bases and 4 bases, with 11 bases remaining between them. DNA for the CDR3: TGCGCCAGCAGCTTGGCGACAGGCTTATACAATGAGCAGTTCTTC. Its translation: CASSLATGLYNEQFF.

This rearrangement joins TRBV4-1 to TRBJ1-6; no firm D call. This CDR3 is 15 amino acids long. Germline V gene lookup returns CDR1 MGHRA and CDR2 YSYEKL. V gave up 0 bases and J gave up 13 bases, with 16 bases separating them. The CDR3 DNA is TGCGCCAGCAGCCAAGATAGATCAATTTCATTTCCCCTCCACTTT. Translated: CASSQDRSISFPLHF.

This rearrangement joins TRBV3-1 (or the pseudogene TRBV3-2) to TRBJ1-5; perhaps TRBD1 as D (6 bases). V was cut by 3 bases and J by 2 bases, with 11 bases left in between. The germline CDR1 and CDR2 sequences are LGHDT and YNNKEL (reference sequence). The CDR3 runs to 15 residues. The CDR3 reads CASSQDRGGNQPQHF. DNA of the CDR3: TGTGCCAGCAGCCAGGACAGAGGGGGCAATCAGCCCCAGCATTTT.

The chain is built from TRBV7-9 and TRBJ2-7; TRBD1 might be the D (6 bases). Germline CDR1 and CDR2: SEHNR and FQNEAQ (reference sequence). The CDR3 is 15 residues long. V gave up 5 bases and J gave up 2 bases, with 16 bases separating them. Written as DNA, the CDR3 is TGTGCCAGCAGCGTCAGGGGCCCATATACCTACGAGCAGTACTTC. Translated, it gives CASSVRGPYTYEQYF. The entire variable domain, with the rest obtained from reference TRBV7-9 and TRBJ2-7, is as follows: DTGVSQNPRHKITKRGQNVTFRCDPISEHNRLYWYRQTLGQGPEFLTYFQNEAQLEKSRLLSDRFSAERPKGSFSTLEIQRTEQGDSAMYLCASSVRGPYTYEQYFGPGTRLTVT.

This chain links TRBV5-4 with TRBJ2-7; D is possibly TRBD1 (5 bases). Trimming stripped 0 bases from V and 4 bases from J, with 11 bases between. The germline CDR1 and CDR2 sequences are SGHNT and YYREEE (reference sequence). This CDR3 has 14 residues. CDR3 DNA: TGTGCCAGCAGCTTGGTAGGCGGACAATACGAGCAGTACTTC. Its translation is CASSLVGGQYEQYF.

The chain is built from TRBV9 and TRBJ2-5; TRBD2 matches at 14 bases. The CDR3 spans 15 residues. The germline V gene encodes CDR1 SGDLS and CDR2 YYNGEE. The V segment lost 2 bases and the J segment 5 bases; nucleotides outside the gene matches: 2. DNA for the CDR3: TGTGCCAGCAGCGTGGGACTAGCGGGGGTGGAGACCCAGTACTTC. Its protein product is CASSVGLAGVETQYF.

The chain recombines TRBV29-1 with TRBJ2-1; 12 bases fit TRBD2. Germline V CDR1 and CDR2: SQVTM, ANQGSEA. This CDR3 is 16 amino acids long. The trim removed 1 base at V and 6 bases at J, leaving 7 bases unmatched. The CDR3 region is CSVEGEASGRANEQFF. CDR3 DNA: TGCAGCGTTGAAGGGGAGGCTAGCGGGAGGGCCAATGAGCAGTTCTTC.

This chain joins TRBV7-9 and TRBJ1-1, with D tentatively TRBD1 (6 bases). The germline V gene has CDR1 SEHNR and CDR2 FQNEAQ (reference sequence). Trimming shortened V by 5 bases and J by 1 base, and 14 bases separated the two germline ends. The CDR3 has 15 residues. CDR3 DNA: TGTGCCAGCAGCGTAGGGGGACTGGAGAACACTGAAGCTTTCTTT. It codes for CASSVGGLENTEAFF.

This rearrangement joins TRBV6-1 to TRBJ2-1, with 8 positions matching TRBD2. Trimming took 1 base from V and 7 from J; bases not matched to a gene: 9. From germline, CDR1 is MNHNS and CDR2 SASEGT. The CDR3 extends over 16 amino acids. The CDR3 DNA reads TGTGCCAGCAGTGAAGGCCCCACGGGGGGGAAAAATGAGCAGTTCTTC. Its translation: CASSEGPTGGKNEQFF.

The chain combines TRBV14 with TRBJ2-1; TRBD2 agrees at 8 bases. CDR3 size: 16 residues. The J segment lost 8 bases and the V segment lost 5 bases, leaving 14 bases of the junction unmatched. Per germline, CDR1 SGHDN and CDR2 FVKESK. CDR3 nucleotide sequence: TGTGCCAGCAGCTCTACCTTATCGGGACTAGTCCATGAGCAGTTCTTC. This encodes CASSSTLSGLVHEQFF.

This rearrangement joins TRBV14 to TRBJ2-2; D ambiguous. Germline CDR1 reads SGHDN; CDR2 reads FVKESK. V lost 0 bases to trimming and J lost 2 bases, with 4 bases between them. The CDR3 extends over 14 amino acids. The CDR3 reads CASSQERNTGELFF. CDR3 coding DNA: TGTGCCAGCAGCCAAGAGAGAAACACCGGGGAGCTGTTTTTT. Based on the CDR3 plus reference TRBV14 and TRBJ2-2, the full variable domain is EAGVTQFPSHSVIEKGQTVTLRCDPISGHDNLYWYRRVMGKEIKFLLHFVKESKQDESGMPNNRFLAERTGGTYSTLKVQPAELEDSGVYFCASSQERNTGELFFGEGSRLTVL.

V and J are TRBV10-3 and TRBJ2-7, with TRBD1 as a possible D gene (6 bases). Germline V gene data show CDR1 as ENHRY and CDR2 as SYGVKD. The CDR3 is 13 residues long. Trimming removed 6 bases from V and 4 bases from J, with 13 bases in between. The CDR3, as DNA: TGTGCCATCAGCCGGGACATCTCGTACGAGCAGTACTTC. Translating gives CAISRDISYEQYF.

This clone was counted between two and nine times. This chain uses TRBV10-3 with TRBJ2-5; TRBD1 aligns across 12 bases. This CDR3 has 13 amino acids. V shed 11 bases, J shed 4 bases, and the junction held 5 bases outside the gene matches. Germline V lookup: CDR1 ENHRY, CDR2 SYGVKD. The CDR3 coding sequence is TGTGCCTCCGGGACAGGGGGCGGAGAGACCCAGTACTTC. Its translation: CASGTGGGETQYF.

The chain couples TRBV5-1 to TRBJ2-1; 14 nucleotides match TRBD2. This CDR3 has 18 residues. Trimming removed 2 bases from V and 2 bases from J; junction bases left unmatched: 6. CDR1 and CDR2 (germline): SGHRS, YFSETQ. DNA for the CDR3: TGCGCCAGCAGCTTCGGGACTAGCGGGAGTGTAACCTACAATGAGCAGTTCTTC. Amino acids: CASSFGTSGSVTYNEQFF. The whole variable domain, remainder taken from reference TRBV5-1 and TRBJ2-1, is KAGVTQTPRYLIKTRGQQVTLSCSPISGHRSVSWYQQTPGQGLQFLFEYFSETQRNKGNFPGRFSGRQFSNSRSEMNVSTLELGDSALYLCASSFGTSGSVTYNEQFFGPGTRLTVL.

The J gene is TRBJ2-1, the V gene TRBV19, with D perhaps TRBD2 (5 bases). V lost 5 bases to trimming and J lost 5 bases, with 19 bases between them. The CDR3 is made up of 16 amino acids. The V gene's germline CDR1 is LNHDA and CDR2 SQIVND (reference sequence). This CDR3 is CASSPTPGNRNNEQFF. In DNA, the CDR3 is TGTGCCAGTAGTCCCACTCCGGGAAACCGCAACAATGAGCAGTTCTTC.

The genes are TRBV27 and TRBJ2-2, with TRBD1 identical over 11 bases. This CDR3 is 18 amino acids long. After removal of 0 bases from V and 3 bases from J, the junction contained 6 bases not matched to a gene. The V gene's germline CDR1 is MNHEY and CDR2 SMNVEV (reference sequence). The CDR3 coding sequence is TGTGCCAGCAGTTTATCTACACGGACAGGGGGCTACACCGGGGAGCTGTTTTTT. This encodes CASSLSTRTGGYTGELFF.

The chain combines TRBV5-1 with TRBJ1-6; no firm D call. The germline V and J ends were trimmed by 0 bases and 8 bases, with 12 bases remaining between them. This CDR3 is 15 amino acids long. Germline lookup yields CDR1 SGHRS and CDR2 YFSETQ. The CDR3 DNA follows: TGCGCCAGCAGCTTGGCGTCAGGTTCTTATTCACCCCTCCACTTT. This codes for CASSLASGSYSPLHF.

This clone has only one observation. This chain uses TRBV28 with TRBJ1-4; TRBD1 matches 7 bases. Germline CDR1 and CDR2: MDHEN and SYDVKM. The CDR3 has 14 amino acids. Trimming cost V 4 bases and J 5 bases; bases outside gene matches: 4. As DNA, the CDR3 is TGTGCCAGCAGTTCGACAGGGAACAATGAAAAACTGTTTTTT. Protein: CASSSTGNNEKLFF.